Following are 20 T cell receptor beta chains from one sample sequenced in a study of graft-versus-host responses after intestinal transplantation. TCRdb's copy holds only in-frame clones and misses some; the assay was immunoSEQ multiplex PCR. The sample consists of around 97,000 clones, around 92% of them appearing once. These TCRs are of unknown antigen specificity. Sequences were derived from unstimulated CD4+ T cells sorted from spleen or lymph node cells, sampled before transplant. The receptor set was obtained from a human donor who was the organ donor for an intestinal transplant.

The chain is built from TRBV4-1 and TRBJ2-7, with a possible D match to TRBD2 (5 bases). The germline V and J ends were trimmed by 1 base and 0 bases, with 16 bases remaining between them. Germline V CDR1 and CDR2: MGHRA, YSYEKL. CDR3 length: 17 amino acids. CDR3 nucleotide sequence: TGCGCCAGCAGCCAAGTCGCCGCCACGGGGAGCTCCTACGAGCAGTACTTC. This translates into CASSQVAATGSSYEQYF.

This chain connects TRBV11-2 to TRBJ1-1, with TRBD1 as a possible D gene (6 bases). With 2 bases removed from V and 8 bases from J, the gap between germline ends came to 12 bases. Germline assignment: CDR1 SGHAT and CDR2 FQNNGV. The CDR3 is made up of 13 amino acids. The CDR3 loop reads CASSLPTGTEAFF. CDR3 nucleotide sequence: TGTGCCAGCAGCTTACCCACAGGGACAGAAGCTTTCTTT.

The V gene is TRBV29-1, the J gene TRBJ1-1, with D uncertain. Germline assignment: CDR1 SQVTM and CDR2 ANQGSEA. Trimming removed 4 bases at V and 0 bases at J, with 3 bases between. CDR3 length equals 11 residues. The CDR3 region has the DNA TGCAGCGTTGTCATGAACACTGAAGCTTTCTTT. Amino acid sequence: CSVVMNTEAFF. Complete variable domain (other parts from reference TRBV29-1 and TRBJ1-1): SAVISQKPSRDICQRGTSLTIQCQVDSQVTMMFWYRQQPGQSLTLIATANQGSEATYESGFVIDKFPISRPNLTFSTLTVSNMSPEDSSIYLCSVVMNTEAFFGQGTRLTVV.

CDR3 residues: CASSSQYWRGGSETQYF. DNA of the CDR3: TGTGCCAGCAGCTCTCAATACTGGCGGGGGGGCTCAGAGACCCAGTACTTC. The chain couples TRBV5-8 to TRBJ2-5; 9 nucleotides line up with TRBD2. V was pared by 3 bases and J by 4 bases, with 13 bases of the junction left unmatched. CDR3 length equals 17 residues. Germline CDR1 and CDR2: SGHTS and YDEGEE.

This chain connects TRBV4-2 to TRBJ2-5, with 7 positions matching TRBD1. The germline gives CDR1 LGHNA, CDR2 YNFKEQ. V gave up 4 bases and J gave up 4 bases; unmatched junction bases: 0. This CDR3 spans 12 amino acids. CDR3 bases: TGTGCCAGCAGCCGGACAGGAGAGACCCAGTACTTC. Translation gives CASSRTGETQYF.

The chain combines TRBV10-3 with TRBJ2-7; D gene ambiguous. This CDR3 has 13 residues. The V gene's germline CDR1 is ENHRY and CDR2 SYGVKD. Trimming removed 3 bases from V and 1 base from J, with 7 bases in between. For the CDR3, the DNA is TGTGCCATCAGTGACGCAGATTCCTACGAGCAGTACTTC. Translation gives CAISDADSYEQYF.

CDR3 in amino acids: CASSSGGGSRELFF. The CDR3 DNA follows: TGTGCCAGCAGCTCCGGCGGGGGTAGCCGGGAGCTGTTTTTT. V usage is TRBV7-3 and J usage is TRBJ2-2, with 7 nucleotides matching TRBD2. The CDR3 spans 14 residues. The germline V gene has CDR1 SGHTA and CDR2 FQGTGA. The ends lost 4 bases at V and 9 bases at J; junction bases unmatched: 8.

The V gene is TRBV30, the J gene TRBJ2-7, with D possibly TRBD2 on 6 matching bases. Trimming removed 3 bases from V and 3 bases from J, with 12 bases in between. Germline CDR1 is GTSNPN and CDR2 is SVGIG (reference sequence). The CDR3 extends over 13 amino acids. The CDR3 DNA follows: TGTGCCTGGAGGCGGGGTTTCTTCTACGAGCAGTACTTC. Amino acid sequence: CAWRRGFFYEQYF. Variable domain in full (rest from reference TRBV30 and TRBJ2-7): SQTIHQWPATLVQPVGSPLSLECTVEGTSNPNLYWYRQAAGRGLQLLFYSVGIGQISSEVPQNLSASRPQDRQFILSSKKLLLSDSGFYLCAWRRGFFYEQYFGPGTRLTVT.

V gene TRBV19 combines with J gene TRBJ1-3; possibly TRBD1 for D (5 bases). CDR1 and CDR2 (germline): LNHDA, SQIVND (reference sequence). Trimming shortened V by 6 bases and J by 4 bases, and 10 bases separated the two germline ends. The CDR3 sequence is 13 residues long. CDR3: CASRPSGGNTIYF. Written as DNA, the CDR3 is TGTGCCAGTAGGCCGTCAGGGGGAAACACCATATATTTT.

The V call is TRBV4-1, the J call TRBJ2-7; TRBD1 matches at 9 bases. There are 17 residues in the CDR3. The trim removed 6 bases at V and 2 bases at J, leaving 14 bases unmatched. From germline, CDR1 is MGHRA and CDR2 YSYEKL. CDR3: CASSPGTGIDLAYEQYF. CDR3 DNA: TGCGCCAGCAGTCCCGGGACAGGGATTGATTTAGCCTACGAGCAGTACTTC.

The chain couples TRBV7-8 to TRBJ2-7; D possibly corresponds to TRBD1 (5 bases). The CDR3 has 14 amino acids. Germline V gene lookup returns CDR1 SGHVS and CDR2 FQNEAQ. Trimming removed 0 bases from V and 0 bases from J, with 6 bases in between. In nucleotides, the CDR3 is TGTGCCAGCAGCTTAGCGGGGCCCTCCTACGAGCAGTACTTC. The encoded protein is CASSLAGPSYEQYF. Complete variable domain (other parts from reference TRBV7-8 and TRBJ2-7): GAGVSQSPRYKVAKRGQDVALRCDPISGHVSLFWYQQALGQGPEFLTYFQNEAQLDKSGLPSDRFFAERPEGSVSTLKIQRTQQEDSAVYLCASSLAGPSYEQYFGPGTRLTVT.

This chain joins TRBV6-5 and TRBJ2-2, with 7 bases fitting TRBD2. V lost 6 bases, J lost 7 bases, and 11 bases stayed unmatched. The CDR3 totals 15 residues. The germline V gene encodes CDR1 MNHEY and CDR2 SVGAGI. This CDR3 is CASSKRAGVSGELFF. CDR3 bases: TGTGCCAGCAGCAAGAGGGCGGGGGTTAGCGGGGAGCTGTTTTTT.

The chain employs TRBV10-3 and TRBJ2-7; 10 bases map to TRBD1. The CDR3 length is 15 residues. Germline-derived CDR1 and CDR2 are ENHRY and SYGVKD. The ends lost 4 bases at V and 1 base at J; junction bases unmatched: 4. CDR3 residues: CAISVGTGDSYEQYF. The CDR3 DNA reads TGTGCCATCAGTGTTGGGACAGGGGATTCCTACGAGCAGTACTTC.

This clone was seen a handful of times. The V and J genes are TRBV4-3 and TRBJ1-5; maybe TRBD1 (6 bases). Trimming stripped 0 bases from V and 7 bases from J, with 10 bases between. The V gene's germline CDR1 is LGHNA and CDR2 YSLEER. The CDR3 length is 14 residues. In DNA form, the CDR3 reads TGCGCCAGCAGCCAAGATAACAGGGACCAGCCCCAGCATTTT. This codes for CASSQDNRDQPQHF.

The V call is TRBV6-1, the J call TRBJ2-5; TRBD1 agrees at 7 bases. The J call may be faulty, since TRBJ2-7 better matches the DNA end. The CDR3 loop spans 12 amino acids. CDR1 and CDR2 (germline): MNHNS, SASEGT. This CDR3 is CASATGFYEQYF. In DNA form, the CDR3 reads TGTGCCAGCGCGACAGGGTTTTACGAGCAGTACTTC.

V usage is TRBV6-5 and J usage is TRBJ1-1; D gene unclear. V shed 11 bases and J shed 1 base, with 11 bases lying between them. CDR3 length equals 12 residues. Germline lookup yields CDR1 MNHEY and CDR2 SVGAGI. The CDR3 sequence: CAVLVRNTEAFF. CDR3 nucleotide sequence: TGTGCCGTCCTAGTACGGAACACTGAAGCTTTCTTT.

The CDR3 sequence is CASSPPGTASNQPQHF. The CDR3 region has the DNA TGTGCCAGCAGCCCCCCCGGGACAGCGAGCAATCAGCCCCAGCATTTT. V usage is TRBV7-9 and J usage is TRBJ1-5, with 7 bases identical to TRBD1. Per germline, CDR1 SEHNR and CDR2 FQNEAQ (reference sequence). The CDR3 contains 16 residues. The ends lost 5 bases at V and 1 base at J; junction bases unmatched: 8.

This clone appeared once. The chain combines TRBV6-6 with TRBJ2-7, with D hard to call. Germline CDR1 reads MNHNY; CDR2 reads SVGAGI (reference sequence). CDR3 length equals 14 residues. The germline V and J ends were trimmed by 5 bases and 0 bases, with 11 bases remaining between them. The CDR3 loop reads CASSTRPSSYEQYF. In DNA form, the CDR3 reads TGTGCCAGCAGTACCCGTCCTAGCTCCTACGAGCAGTACTTC.

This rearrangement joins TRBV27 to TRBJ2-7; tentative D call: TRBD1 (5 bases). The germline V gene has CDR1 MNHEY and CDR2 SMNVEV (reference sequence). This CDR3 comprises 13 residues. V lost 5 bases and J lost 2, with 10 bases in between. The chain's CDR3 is CASSKQGTYEQYF. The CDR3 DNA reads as TGTGCCAGCAGTAAGCAGGGAACCTACGAGCAGTACTTC.

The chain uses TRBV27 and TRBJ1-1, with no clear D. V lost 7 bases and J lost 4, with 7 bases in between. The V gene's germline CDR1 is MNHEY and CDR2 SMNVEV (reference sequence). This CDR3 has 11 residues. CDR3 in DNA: TGTGCCAGCACCAGAGGCACTGAAGCTTTCTTT. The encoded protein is CASTRGTEAFF.